This TCR beta chain was identified in a study of Ad26.COV2.S vaccination and SARS-CoV-2 variants. For the study at large: Doses of Ad26.COV2.S were injected into muscle once or twice, 56 days apart. Study observations and caveats: Participants in the vaccine arm had higher spike-specific TCR breadth; placebo recipients had lower.

Clones were read by immunoSEQ multiplex PCR, and TCRdb kept only the in-frame ones, dropping some. The data hold around 370,000 clones, with 85% observed a single time. With regard to this clone: The target antigen is unknown.

CDR1 MNHEY and CDR2 SVGAGI come from the germline V gene. The CDR3 runs 13 residues. Trimming pared 0 bases from V and 13 bases from J, leaving 13 bases between. Treatment denoted: about 20 received Ad26.COV2.S at low or high dose, single or two shots; about 5 received placebo; per-sample allocation not given. At day 63 after the first vaccine or placebo injection, samples were drawn. Adults aged 18-55 years in Boston included the donor. An Ad26 vector expressing Wuhan-strain SARS-CoV-2 spike constituted the vaccine. The J gene is TRBJ2-1, the V gene TRBV6-5, with D perhaps matching TRBD1 or TRBD2 (5 bases each). The clonotype was recovered from a person between 18 and 60 years old who received the Ad26.COV2.S COVID-19 vaccine or a placebo. The sample here was peripheral blood, taken in a trial of Ad26.COV2.S vaccine versus placebo. The CDR3 DNA is TGTGCCAGCAGTTACTCGGGGGTGGAAAAACAGTTCTTC. Protein product: CASSYSGVEKQFF.